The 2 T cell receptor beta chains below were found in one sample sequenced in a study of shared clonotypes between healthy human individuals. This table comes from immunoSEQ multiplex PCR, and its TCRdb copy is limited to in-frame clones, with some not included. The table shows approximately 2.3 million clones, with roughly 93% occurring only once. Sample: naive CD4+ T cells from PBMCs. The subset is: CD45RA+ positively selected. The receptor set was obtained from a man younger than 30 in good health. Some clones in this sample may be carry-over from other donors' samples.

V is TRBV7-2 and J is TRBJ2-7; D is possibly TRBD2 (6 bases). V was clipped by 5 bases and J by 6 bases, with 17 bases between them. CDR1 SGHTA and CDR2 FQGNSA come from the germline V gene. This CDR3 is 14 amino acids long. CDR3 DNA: TGTGCCAGCAGCGTTGCCGGGACTGGAGGCGAGCAGTACTTC. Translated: CASSVAGTGGEQYF. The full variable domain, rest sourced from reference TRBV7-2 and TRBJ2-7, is GAGVSQSPSNKVTEKGKDVELRCDPISGHTALYWYRQSLGQGLEFLIYFQGNSAPDKSGLPSDRFSAERTGGSVSTLTIQRTQQEDSAVYLCASSVAGTGGEQYFGPGTRLTVT.

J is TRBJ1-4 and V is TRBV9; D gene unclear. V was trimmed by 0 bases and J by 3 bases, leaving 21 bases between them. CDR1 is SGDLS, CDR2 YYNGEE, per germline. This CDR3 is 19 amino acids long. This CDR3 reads CASSVGRSTGRVANEKLFF. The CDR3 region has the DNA TGTGCCAGCAGCGTAGGAAGAAGTACCGGGAGGGTGGCTAATGAAAAACTGTTTTTT.